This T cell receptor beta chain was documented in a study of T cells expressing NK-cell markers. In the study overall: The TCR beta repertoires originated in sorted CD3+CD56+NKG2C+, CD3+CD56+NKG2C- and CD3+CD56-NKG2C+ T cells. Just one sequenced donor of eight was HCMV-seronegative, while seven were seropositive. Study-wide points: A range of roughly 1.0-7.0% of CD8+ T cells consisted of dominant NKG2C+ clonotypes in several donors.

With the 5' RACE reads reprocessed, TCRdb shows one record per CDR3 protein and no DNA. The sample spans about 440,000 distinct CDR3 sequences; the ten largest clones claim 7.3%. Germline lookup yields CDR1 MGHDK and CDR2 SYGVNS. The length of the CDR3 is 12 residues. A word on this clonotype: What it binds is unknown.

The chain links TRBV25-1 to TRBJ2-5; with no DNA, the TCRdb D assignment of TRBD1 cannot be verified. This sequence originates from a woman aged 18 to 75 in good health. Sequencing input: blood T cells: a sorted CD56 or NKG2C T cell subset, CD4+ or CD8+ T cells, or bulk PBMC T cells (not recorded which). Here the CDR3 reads CASSAGVETQYF. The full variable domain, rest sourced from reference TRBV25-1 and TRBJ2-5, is EADIYQTPRYLVIGTGKKITLECSQTMGHDKMYWYQQDPGMELHLIHYSYGVNSTEKGDLSSESTVSRIRTEHFPLTLESARPSHTSQYLCASSAGVETQYFGPGTRLLVL.